The 8 T cell receptor beta chains below were found in one sample sequenced in a study of cytomegalovirus exposure and HLA in healthy donors. Primers included in the PCR were 60 Vbeta and 13 Jbeta primers. Sequenced by immunoSEQ multiplex PCR; TCRdb stores in-frame clones only, minus some. This table has some 160,000 clones, around 74% appearing once. What was sequenced was PBMCs. Receptor source: a woman between 25 and 40 years old in good health and CMV-seronegative.

The rearrangement uses TRBV10-2 and TRBJ1-1; D perhaps matches TRBD1 (6 bases). V lost 3 bases, J lost 1 base, and 21 bases lay in between. Per germline, CDR1 WSHSY and CDR2 SAAADI. The CDR3 has 18 amino acids. CDR3 in amino acids: CASSDGAAGVTGNTEAFF. The CDR3 nucleotides are TGCGCCAGCAGTGATGGGGCGGCAGGGGTAACGGGGAACACTGAAGCTTTCTTT.

This clone has a handful of counts. CDR3 sequence: CASSSGSGGEIYEQYF. CDR3 coding DNA: TGTGCCAGCAGCTCCGGAAGCGGGGGGGAGATCTACGAGCAGTACTTC. This sequence joins TRBV5-6 and TRBJ2-7; TRBD2 agrees at 10 bases. Germline V lookup: CDR1 SGHDT, CDR2 YYEEEE. V gave up 3 bases and J gave up 3 bases; unmatched junction bases: 9. This CDR3 is 16 amino acids long.

V and J are TRBV5-1 and TRBJ2-2; 9 nucleotides line up with TRBD2. CDR1 is SGHRS and CDR2 is YFSETQ in the germline V gene. The CDR3 is made up of 17 amino acids. With V trimmed by 0 bases and J by 1 base, 4 bases remained unmatched. CDR3 loop: CASSLGGTSLNTGELFF. Here the CDR3 DNA reads TGCGCCAGCAGCTTGGGGGGGACTAGCCTGAACACCGGGGAGCTGTTTTTT.

V gene TRBV7-6 combines with J gene TRBJ2-3; 14 nucleotides match TRBD2. J lost 6 bases, V lost 4 bases, and 3 bases had no gene match. The CDR3 is made up of 15 amino acids. The germline CDR1 and CDR2 sequences are SGHVS and FNYEAQ. CDR3: CASSSGLAGEDTQYF. The CDR3 DNA reads as TGTGCCAGCAGCTCGGGACTAGCGGGGGAGGATACGCAGTATTTT.

This clone is a singleton in its sample. The chain recombines TRBV5-1 with TRBJ2-7; perhaps TRBD2 as D (7 bases). V was cut by 7 bases and J by 0 bases, with 20 bases left in between. CDR1 is SGHRS, CDR2 YFSETQ, per germline. The CDR3 runs to 16 residues. Here the CDR3 reads CASSRWAGASSYEQYF. The CDR3 coding sequence is TGCGCCAGCTCTCGGTGGGCGGGGGCGAGCTCCTACGAGCAGTACTTC. Together with reference TRBV5-1 and TRBJ2-7, the CDR3 gives the full variable domain: KAGVTQTPRYLIKTRGQQVTLSCSPISGHRSVSWYQQTPGQGLQFLFEYFSETQRNKGNFPGRFSGRQFSNSRSEMNVSTLELGDSALYLCASSRWAGASSYEQYFGPGTRLTVT.

This clone was observed once. V gene TRBV5-1 combines with J gene TRBJ2-3; 11 positions agree with TRBD2. The CDR3 runs to 15 residues. Trimming cost V 0 bases and J 5 bases; bases outside gene matches: 2. The germline gives CDR1 SGHRS, CDR2 YFSETQ. CDR3 DNA sequence: TGCGCCAGCAGCTTGGTACTAGCGGGGGTAGATACGCAGTATTTT. Translation: CASSLVLAGVDTQYF.

The V gene is TRBV2, the J gene TRBJ1-2, with 7 bases identical to TRBD1. The junction had 7 bases not matched to a gene; V was cut back by 2 bases and J by 4 bases. The CDR3 length is 15 residues. Germline V CDR1 and CDR2: SNHLY, FYNNEI. The CDR3 nucleotides read TGTGCCAGCAGTGAATTGTTGGGGACAGTCTATGGCTACACCTTC. Translated: CASSELLGTVYGYTF.

This chain links TRBV7-8 with TRBJ1-6; D not certain. The CDR3 is 13 residues long. Trimming stripped 1 base from V and 6 bases from J, with 4 bases between. Germline V lookup: CDR1 SGHVS, CDR2 FQNEAQ. The CDR3 spells CASSLGSNSPLHF. In nucleotides, the CDR3 is TGTGCCAGCAGCTTAGGCAGTAATTCACCCCTCCACTTT.